The clone carrying this T cell receptor beta chain was detected ten times or more. TCRdb itself ran the 5' RACE reads through MiXCR, one entry per CDR3 protein. The sample lists 45,000 to 60,000 distinct CDR3 sequences, about 3.5% occurring once. Germline CDR1 and CDR2: MNHEY and SMNVEV (reference sequence). The CDR3 totals 17 residues. Deletions cut 2 bases from V and 0 bases from J, with 11 bases between. This entry comes from a study of neurological immune-mediated disorders. The sequenced sample consisted of PBMCs. This clonotype originated in a young man with multiple sclerosis. The V call is TRBV27, the J call TRBJ2-6, with D possibly called TRBD1 or TRBD2 (6 bases each). The CDR3: CASSLGGPRSGANVLTF. The CDR3 DNA reads TGTGCCAGCAGTTTAGGGGGGCCGCGCTCTGGGGCCAACGTCCTGACTTTC. Filled out from reference TRBV27 and TRBJ2-6, the complete variable domain reads EAQVTQNPRYLITVTGKKLTVTCSQNMNHEYMSWYRQDPGLGLRQIYYSMNVEVTDKGDVPEGYKVSRKEKRNFPLILESPSPNQTSLYFCASSLGGPRSGANVLTFGAGSRLTVL.